These 13 T cell receptor beta chains originate from one sample sequenced in a study of regulatory T cells in long-lasting Graves disease. Time point given: persistent/refractory GD, antithyroid drugs over 5 years with positive TRAb. The authors made the TCR library using RNA they extracted from PBMCs. Arm-PCR with iRepertoire HTBI primers amplified the CDR3 regions for these TCR beta libraries. MiXCR was run by TCRdb on the multiplex PCR reads, yielding one entry per CDR3 protein. The data hold 350,000 to 500,000 distinct CDR3 sequences, with about 21% observed a single time. The source was peripheral blood mononuclear cells (PBMCs), collected when the disease was refractory, from a patient treated with antithyroid drugs. The source of these receptors is a female donor with Graves disease.

This clonotype was seen at least ten times. The gene calls are TRBV2 and TRBJ2-7; D may be TRBD1 (6 bases). From germline, CDR1 is SNHLY and CDR2 FYNNEI. Trimming removed 6 bases at V and 3 bases at J, with 18 bases between. This CDR3 contains 15 residues. The CDR3 DNA sequence: TGTGCCAGCAGGGAATTAGACAGGACCCTCTACGAGCAGTACTTC. This translates into CASRELDRTLYEQYF.

This clonotype was counted ten times or more. The chain carries TRBV28 and TRBJ1-5, with a possible D match to TRBD1 (6 bases). The CDR3 has 18 amino acids. Trimming pared 3 bases from V and 5 bases from J, leaving 23 bases between. CDR1 is MDHEN and CDR2 is SYDVKM in the germline V gene. This chain's CDR3 is CASSFPEFWTDAYQPQHF. CDR3 bases: TGTGCCAGCAGTTTCCCAGAATTCTGGACAGATGCTTATCAGCCCCAGCATTTT.

With respect to this clonotype: Since a much larger clone is just one base distant, this may be a read error. The chain is built from TRBV6-1 and TRBJ1-4; no reliable D call. V was clipped by 3 bases and J by 5 bases, with 10 bases between them. This CDR3 has 14 residues. Germline assignment: CDR1 MNHNS and CDR2 SASEGT. The CDR3 nucleotides read TGTGCCAGCAGTGACGGGGAATTCAATGAAAAACTGTTTTTT. Translated, it gives CASSDGEFNEKLFF.

This clonotype has a handful of counts. CDR3: CASSSGQAGEAFF. The CDR3 DNA follows: TGTGCCAGCAGCTCAGGACAGGCCGGGGAAGCTTTCTTT. The genes are TRBV9 and TRBJ1-1; 7 bases fit TRBD1. The CDR3 covers 13 residues. Germline V CDR1 and CDR2: SGDLS, YYNGEE. Trimming at V came to 4 bases and at J to 8 bases, leaving 8 bases not matched to a gene.

The chain joins TRBV6-5 to TRBJ2-7; 11 positions agree with TRBD2. This CDR3 is built from 16 residues. CDR1 is MNHEY, CDR2 SVGAGI, per germline. V was clipped by 0 bases and J by 3 bases; unmatched bases: 4. The CDR3 region is CASSYSLTSGIYEQYF. The CDR3 DNA is TGTGCCAGCAGTTACTCGTTGACTAGCGGGATCTACGAGCAGTACTTC.

The chain links TRBV7-7 to TRBJ2-5; TRBD2 matches 12 bases. Germline V gives CDR1 SSHAT, CDR2 FNYEAQ (reference sequence). The CDR3 consists of 16 residues. V lost 4 bases and J lost 2; bases outside the gene matches: 5. The CDR3 nucleotides read TGTGCCAGCAGCTCGTGGACTAGCGGGGATCAAGAGACCCAGTACTTC. Its translation: CASSSWTSGDQETQYF.

This chain uses TRBV5-1 with TRBJ2-2; TRBD1 or TRBD2 may be the D gene (5 bases each). The germline V gene encodes CDR1 SGHRS and CDR2 YFSETQ. The CDR3 totals 15 residues. V lost 0 bases to trimming and J lost 6 bases, with 12 bases between them. The DNA for the CDR3 is TGCGCCAGCAGCTTGGATTCCGGGGCGTCCGGGGAGCTGTTTTTT. Amino acids: CASSLDSGASGELFF. Combining the CDR3 with reference TRBV5-1 and TRBJ2-2 gives the whole variable domain KAGVTQTPRYLIKTRGQQVTLSCSPISGHRSVSWYQQTPGQGLQFLFEYFSETQRNKGNFPGRFSGRQFSNSRSEMNVSTLELGDSALYLCASSLDSGASGELFFGEGSRLTVL.

This clonotype has a count of ten or more. The V call is TRBV28, the J call TRBJ2-5, with 9 bases identical to TRBD1. The CDR3 spans 15 residues. V lost 7 bases to trimming and J lost 2 bases; unmatched junction nucleotides: 8. Germline-derived CDR1 and CDR2 are MDHEN and SYDVKM. CDR3 amino acids: CASKTAGQGQETQYF. CDR3 DNA: TGTGCCAGCAAGACCGCGGGACAGGGTCAAGAGACCCAGTACTTC.

There are many counts of this clonotype. This chain links TRBV2 with TRBJ2-5; D is undetermined. V lost 4 bases to trimming and J lost 5 bases, with 5 bases between them. Germline values: CDR1 SNHLY, CDR2 FYNNEI. The CDR3 extends over 11 amino acids. The DNA for the CDR3 is TGTGCCAGCAGTGTTCTGGAGACCCAGTACTTC. Its translation is CASSVLETQYF.

This clonotype was counted only a few times. This rearrangement joins TRBV27 to TRBJ2-1, with a weak D call TRBD2 (6 bases). V was shortened by 6 bases and J by 8 bases, with 23 bases between the two germline ends. This CDR3 spans 16 amino acids. CDR1 is MNHEY and CDR2 is SMNVEV in the germline V gene (reference sequence). CDR3 protein: CASSPLAPSGVHEQFF. CDR3 DNA sequence: TGTGCCAGCAGCCCTCTAGCGCCCTCCGGGGTGCATGAGCAGTTCTTC.

This clonotype showed up many times. The gene calls are TRBV5-6 and TRBJ1-1, with a tentative D call TRBD1 (6 bases). Trimming removed 4 bases from V and 6 bases from J, with 16 bases in between. Germline CDR1 is SGHDT and CDR2 is YYEEEE. The CDR3 consists of 14 residues. CDR3 sequence reads: CASSVQGFLAEAFF. CDR3 coding DNA: TGTGCCAGCAGCGTACAGGGTTTTCTGGCTGAAGCTTTCTTT.

A note on this clonotype: This may come from a read error, since a much larger clone is one base off. J is TRBJ1-1 and V is TRBV28, with D perhaps TRBD1 (5 bases). The CDR3 consists of 13 residues. Germline V gene sequence: CDR1 MDHEN, CDR2 SYDVKM. V shed 6 bases and J shed 3 bases, with 11 bases lying between them. The CDR3 region is CASRRQPHTEAFF. As DNA, the CDR3 is TGTGCCAGCAGGAGACAGCCCCACACTGAAGCTTTCTTT. The full variable domain, rest sourced from reference TRBV28 and TRBJ1-1, is DVKVTQSSRYLVKRTGEKVFLECVQDMDHENMFWYRQDPGLGLRLIYFSYDVKMKEKGDIPEGYSVSREKKERFSLILESASTNQTSMYLCASRRQPHTEAFFGQGTRLTVV.

The CDR3 coding sequence is TGTGCCAGCAGCCACGGGACAGACGAGCAGTACTTC. This gives the protein CASSHGTDEQYF. This rearrangement joins TRBV3-1 to TRBJ2-7; TRBD1 matches 7 bases. V shed 3 bases, J shed 5 bases, and the junction held 1 base outside the gene matches. CDR3 size: 12 residues. CDR1 and CDR2 (germline): LGHDT, YNNKEL (reference sequence).